The sequence of this TCR beta chain was determined in a study of shared clonotypes between healthy human individuals. General study results and limits: Naive subsets generally exceeded memory subsets in estimated richness.

Comment on this clone: The antigen remains undetermined.

Sequencing used immunoSEQ multiplex PCR; TCRdb keeps in-frame clones, though not all of them. The table lists some 2 million clones, approximately 95% of them singletons. Selected positively for CCR7 and CD45RO-negative, naive CD8 cells excluded terminally differentiated effector memory CD45RA+ cells. This sequence originates from a man younger than 35 in good health. Sequencing input: naive CD8+ T cells sorted from blood.

In nucleotides, the CDR3 is TGTGCCAGTACTGGCACGTCGGAGACCCAGTACTTC. Translation: CASTGTSETQYF. The rearrangement uses TRBV19 and TRBJ2-5; D ambiguous. The CDR3 loop spans 12 amino acids. V was trimmed by 7 bases and J by 5 bases, leaving 11 bases between them. CDR1 LNHDA and CDR2 SQIVND come from the germline V gene (reference sequence).